This T cell receptor (beta chain) was sequenced in a study of blood T cells in healthy people across ages. Study information: Template switching captured about one barcoded beta molecule per two T cells.

The germline gives CDR1 SGDLS, CDR2 YYNGEE. Trimming pared 3 bases from V and 7 bases from J, leaving 14 bases between. The CDR3 totals 13 residues. Notes on this clonotype: Antigen: not known.

Study results and limitations: With age, beta diversity per million T cells declined roughly linearly, significantly by 40. Long-lived donors carried more naive CD4+ cells and greater diversity than aged donors.

The draw of peripheral blood yielded ten milliliters from each donor. The use of a sample-barcoded 5' primer and a J-beta primer mix characterized a second PCR of about 7 to 12 cycles. TCRdb re-called the 5' RACE reads through MiXCR, storing one row per CDR3 protein. The data show about 1.5 million distinct CDR3 sequences, approximately 43% seen once. What was sequenced was blood. The clonotype was recovered from a woman aged 18 to 35 in good health. The chain links TRBV9 to TRBJ2-7; D remains ambiguous. In nucleotides, the CDR3 is TGTGCCAGCAGCGCCATTTTGGGAAATGAGCAGTACTTC. Protein product: CASSAILGNEQYF. Full variable domain (outside the CDR3, taken from reference TRBV9 and TRBJ2-7): DSGVTQTPKHLITATGQRVTLRCSPRSGDLSVYWYQQSLDQGLQFLIQYYNGEERAKGNILERFSAQQFPDLHSELNLSSLELGDSALYFCASSAILGNEQYFGPGTRLTVT.